These 23 T cell receptor beta chains were all obtained from the same sample, sequenced in a study of blood T cells in healthy people across ages (dated by TCRdb to the mid-2010s). Libraries were prepared through 5' RACE. The instrument given in TCRdb is Illumina HiSeq 2500. A second PCR of roughly 6 to 11 cycles was run with a J-beta primer mix and a sample-barcoded 5' primer. TCRdb applied fastp at Q25 and MiXCR to the public reads, then kept only in-frame beta chains. When rows share a CDR3 protein, they turn into one entry using the most common DNA and genes. A total of some 1.1 million distinct CDR3 sequences appear in this sample, more than 30% of them only once. The ten largest clones represent less than 15% of the sample. Input material: blood. Receptors were obtained from a young man in good health.

The chain links TRBV12-3 or TRBV12-4 to TRBJ2-5; 12 bases map to TRBD2. With 4 bases clipped from V and 11 bases from J, the junction kept 14 bases outside the gene matches. This CDR3 has 16 amino acids. The CDR3 sequence: CASSSSTSGGHNEQYF. The DNA of the CDR3 is TGTGCCAGCAGTTCCTCGACTAGCGGGGGTCACAATGAGCAGTACTTC.

The chain uses TRBV4-3 and TRBJ2-3, with a weak D call TRBD2 (5 bases). Germline assignment: CDR1 LGHNA and CDR2 YSLEER. The CDR3 spans 13 residues. V lost 0 bases to trimming and J lost 7 bases, with 8 bases between them. CDR3 amino acids: CASSQDRGNTQYF. The CDR3 DNA reads as TGCGCCAGCAGCCAAGATCGGGGAAATACGCAGTATTTT.

The chain joins TRBV29-1 to TRBJ1-5; unclear D gene. Trimming removed 4 bases from V and 2 bases from J, with 9 bases in between. Germline assignment: CDR1 SQVTM and CDR2 ANQGSEA. The CDR3 runs 13 residues. The CDR3 DNA reads as TGCAGCGTTGGTCAAAACCGCAATCAGCCCCAGCATTTT. Protein: CSVGQNRNQPQHF.

This clonotype has just a few counts. DNA of the CDR3: TGCGCCAGCAGCCAAGATGGAGGGTCTACTAATGAAAAACTGTTTTTT. This codes for CASSQDGGSTNEKLFF. This sequence joins TRBV4-3 and TRBJ1-4, with D unclear. V lost 0 bases to trimming and J lost 2 bases, with 10 bases between them. The CDR3 runs 16 residues. Per germline, CDR1 LGHNA and CDR2 YSLEER.

The V and J genes are TRBV5-1 and TRBJ1-1; D uncertain. The CDR3 extends over 15 amino acids. V shed 1 base and J shed 1 base, with 11 bases lying between them. Germline V gene data show CDR1 as SGHRS and CDR2 as YFSETQ. The CDR3 region is CASSLKGYRNTEAFF. As DNA, the CDR3 is TGCGCCAGCAGCTTGAAAGGTTATAGGAACACTGAAGCTTTCTTT.

This clonotype occurred a few times. The chain combines TRBV5-6 with TRBJ2-7, with a tentative D call TRBD1 (6 bases). The CDR3 has 15 residues. V was trimmed by 3 bases and J by 1 base, leaving 14 bases between them. Germline CDR1 is SGHDT and CDR2 is YYEEEE. This CDR3 is CASSSDRTPSYEQYF. In nucleotides, the CDR3 is TGTGCCAGCAGCTCAGACAGGACCCCTTCCTACGAGCAGTACTTC.

This clonotype was counted a single time. An end of the junction differs from the germline gene, which may be a read error. This chain links TRBV4-2 with TRBJ1-2; TRBD1 agrees at 7 bases. CDR3 length: 15 amino acids. The germline gives CDR1 LGHNA, CDR2 YNFKEQ. CDR3 residues: CASTQGQRANYGHTF. The DNA for the CDR3 is TGTGCCAGCACACAGGGACAGCGAGCTAACTATGGCCACACCTTC.

The genes are TRBV12-3 or TRBV12-4 and TRBJ2-5, with TRBD2 matching 9 bases. V dropped 8 bases and J dropped 11; count of bases not matched to a gene: 15. CDR3 length equals 14 residues. The CDR3 protein is CASYLNSGGHEQYF. CDR3 DNA: TGTGCCAGCTATCTGAATAGCGGGGGCCATGAGCAGTACTTC.

The sample holds many counts of this clonotype. V usage is TRBV4-3 and J usage is TRBJ2-1, with D possibly being TRBD2 (6 bases). The V gene lost 6 bases and the J gene lost 9 bases, with 12 bases spanning the gap. The CDR3 extends over 12 amino acids. The germline V gene encodes CDR1 LGHNA and CDR2 YSLEER. CDR3 in amino acids: CASSPQGGEQFF. DNA of the CDR3: TGCGCCAGCAGTCCTCAGGGAGGTGAGCAGTTCTTC.

This chain uses TRBV27 with TRBJ2-3; TRBD1 matches at 9 bases. This CDR3 comprises 15 residues. The V gene's germline CDR1 is MNHEY and CDR2 SMNVEV (reference sequence). Trimming took 6 bases from V and 6 from J; bases not matched to a gene: 10. The CDR3: CASRRDRASGDTQYF. The CDR3, as DNA: TGTGCCAGCAGACGGGACAGGGCGTCAGGGGATACGCAGTATTTT.

This clonotype has just a few counts. The chain carries TRBV28 and TRBJ2-7, with TRBD1 as a possible D gene (6 bases). Trimming cost V 7 bases and J 1 base, with 14 bases left between them. Germline assignment: CDR1 MDHEN and CDR2 SYDVKM. The CDR3 covers 14 residues. DNA of the CDR3: TGTGCCAGCAACAAAAGGGGGAGATCCTACGAGCAGTACTTC. It yields the protein CASNKRGRSYEQYF.

DNA for the CDR3: TGTGCCAGCAGTTACCTAGCGGGGGTCCAAGAGACCCAGTACTTC. It is translated as CASSYLAGVQETQYF. The genes are TRBV6-6 and TRBJ2-5; 10 nucleotides align to TRBD2. The CDR3 covers 15 residues. CDR1 is MNHNY, CDR2 SVGAGI, per germline (reference sequence). V shed 2 bases, J shed 1 base, and the junction held 1 base outside the gene matches.

This clonotype was detected only once. Just one base apart from a much larger clone, this may be a read error. In DNA form, the CDR3 reads TGCAGTACTAGAGCCTTTCTCTCGACAACTAGCACAGATACGCAGTATTTT. Protein: CSTRAFLSTTSTDTQYF. The rearrangement links TRBV20-1 to TRBJ2-3, with D tentatively TRBD2 (5 bases). Germline loops: CDR1 DFQATT, CDR2 SNEGSKA (reference sequence). CDR3 size: 17 residues.

This chain uses TRBV29-1 with TRBJ2-1; 9 positions match TRBD1. Germline-derived CDR1 and CDR2 are SQVTM and ANQGSEA. The V segment lost 4 bases and the J segment 7 bases; nucleotides outside the gene matches: 2. The CDR3 is made up of 12 amino acids. CDR3 DNA sequence: TGCAGCGTTGGGACAGGGGAGAATGAGCAGTTCTTC. It yields the protein CSVGTGENEQFF.

The chain is built from TRBV11-1 and TRBJ1-1; D ambiguous. Trimming left V 0 bases short and J 11 bases short, with 10 bases between. From germline, CDR1 is SGHAT and CDR2 FQDESV (reference sequence). The CDR3 runs to 12 residues. In DNA, the CDR3 is TGTGCCAGCAGCTTAGCGGGTACCAAGGCTTTCTTT. This codes for CASSLAGTKAFF. Variable domain in full (rest from reference TRBV11-1 and TRBJ1-1): EAEVAQSPRYKITEKSQAVAFWCDPISGHATLYWYRQILGQGPELLVQFQDESVVDDSQLPKDRFSAERLKGVDSTLKIQPAELGDSAMYLCASSLAGTKAFFGQGTRLTVV.

J is TRBJ2-1 and V is TRBV20-1; 11 bases fit TRBD2. Trimming at V came to 7 bases and at J to 6 bases, leaving 5 bases not matched to a gene. This CDR3 is built from 13 residues. Germline CDR1 is DFQATT and CDR2 is SNEGSKA (reference sequence). For the CDR3, the DNA is TGCAGTGTAAATAGCGGGGGGGCCAATGAGCAGTTCTTC. Protein product: CSVNSGGANEQFF.

This clonotype occurred a few times. The CDR3 nucleotides are TGCAGCGTTAAGCGGCGGCTTAATGAAAAACTGTTTTTT. It specifies CSVKRRLNEKLFF. The chain joins TRBV29-1 to TRBJ1-4, with no clear D. The V and J ends lost 5 bases and 4 bases respectively, with 11 bases between them. The CDR3 has 13 residues. Germline values: CDR1 SQVTM, CDR2 ANQGSEA. Based on the CDR3 plus reference TRBV29-1 and TRBJ1-4, the full variable domain is SAVISQKPSRDICQRGTSLTIQCQVDSQVTMMFWYRQQPGQSLTLIATANQGSEATYESGFVIDKFPISRPNLTFSTLTVSNMSPEDSSIYLCSVKRRLNEKLFFGSGTQLSVL.

The chain couples TRBV29-1 to TRBJ1-1; tentative D call: TRBD1 (6 bases). The CDR3 covers 15 residues. Trimming shortened V by 2 bases and J by 3 bases, and 16 bases separated the two germline ends. Germline lookup yields CDR1 SQVTM and CDR2 ANQGSEA. CDR3 loop: CSVEPAEAGDTEAFF. CDR3 coding DNA: TGCAGCGTTGAACCGGCCGAAGCAGGGGACACTGAAGCTTTCTTT.

The chain employs TRBV7-2 and TRBJ1-1; unclear D gene. V lost 4 bases and J lost 2, with 14 bases in between. Germline lookup yields CDR1 SGHTA and CDR2 FQGNSA. The CDR3 spans 15 residues. The CDR3 coding sequence is TGTGCCAGCAGCTCCCAGCGGGCACTAAACACTGAAGCTTTCTTT. Translation gives CASSSQRALNTEAFF.

This clonotype was observed a single time. A read error may be the cause here, since a much bigger clone is one base away. V is TRBV12-3 or TRBV12-4 and J is TRBJ1-5, with D uncertain. This CDR3 is built from 14 residues. Trimming stripped 5 bases from V and 3 bases from J, with 11 bases between. The CDR3 loop reads CASSVGTNNQPQHF. The CDR3 DNA sequence: TGTGCCAGCAGTGTTGGCACTAACAATCAGCCCCAGCATTTT.

The gene calls are TRBV20-1 and TRBJ2-5, with 9 bases lining up with TRBD2. The CDR3 runs 13 residues. Germline V gives CDR1 DFQATT, CDR2 SNEGSKA (reference sequence). V shed 6 bases and J 2 bases; nucleotides not matched to a gene: 4. The CDR3 is CSAGAGGQETQYF. The CDR3 DNA reads TGCAGTGCAGGAGCGGGGGGACAAGAGACCCAGTACTTC.

V usage is TRBV4-1 and J usage is TRBJ2-5; 9 bases agree with TRBD1. The CDR3 runs 17 residues. Germline-derived CDR1 and CDR2 are MGHRA and YSYEKL. Trimming cost V 2 bases and J 1 base; bases outside gene matches: 8. CDR3 DNA sequence: TGCGCCAGCAGCCAACAAAAGGGGACAGGGACCCAAGAGACCCAGTACTTC. Translation gives CASSQQKGTGTQETQYF.

This chain joins TRBV28 and TRBJ2-1; D may be TRBD1 or TRBD2 (5 bases each). CDR1 MDHEN and CDR2 SYDVKM come from the germline V gene. V was shortened by 2 bases and J by 15 bases, with 14 bases between the two germline ends. This CDR3 has 12 residues. The CDR3 protein is CASSLPGQRRFF. DNA for the CDR3: TGTGCCAGCAGTTTACCGGGGCAAAGGCGGTTCTTC.